This T cell receptor (beta chain) was retrieved from a study of T-cell reconstitution after alpha-beta-depleted transplantation in children. Preparation of the TCRbeta library used unique molecular identifiers. TCRdb itself ran the PCR reads through MiXCR, one entry per CDR3 protein. The profile shows fewer than 550,000 distinct CDR3 sequences, around 10% of them singletons. From germline, CDR1 is DFQATT and CDR2 SNEGSKA (reference sequence). This CDR3 has 14 residues. V shed 5 bases and J shed 3 bases, with 16 bases lying between them. This clonotype has ten or more counts. Its target is not known. Findings of the study overall: Several hundred expanded graft clones reportedly supplied alpha-beta T cells about two months after transplant. From surviving recipient T cells and thymic progenitors came the high day-60 TCRbeta diversity observed in some patients.

The rearrangement joins TRBV20-1 to TRBJ1-2; weak D call: TRBD1 (5 bases). The source was PBMCs, mostly from graft donor cells, collected 180 days after TCRalphabeta/CD19-depleted stem cell transplant. This TCR was recovered from a female patient aged 2-15 years who had a stem cell transplant for aplastic anemia, so the T cells may come from the graft donor. CDR3 in amino acids: CSAGTPGGYYGYTF. The CDR3 DNA sequence: TGCAGTGCTGGGACCCCCGGAGGGTACTATGGCTACACCTTC.